This T cell receptor beta chain was identified in a study of cytomegalovirus exposure and HLA in healthy donors. Study conclusions and caveats: When a later analysis was performed, an Asian-associated ancestry cluster reportedly had fewer N-insertions than the roughly 670-donor mean. In the analysis, some V segments, TRBV6-2 and TRBV6-3 included, were excluded as indistinguishable.

The CDR3 totals 13 residues. In germline, CDR1 is SQVTM, CDR2 ANQGSEA. After removal of 6 bases from V and 5 bases from J, the junction contained 4 bases not matched to a gene. On this clone: Its antigen is still unknown.

The donors gave bone marrow, and they were healthy. The PCR employed 60 Vbeta primers together with 13 Jbeta primers. The protocol was immunoSEQ multiplex PCR, while the TCRdb copy is restricted to in-frame clones and leaves out a portion. The sample includes some 170,000 clones, roughly four fifths of them seen just once. The source is a man in his forties or fifties in good health and CMV-seropositive. The sample comprised PBMCs. The rearrangement joins TRBV29-1 to TRBJ1-5; TRBD1 matches 10 bases. CDR3 region: CSVGQGFDQPQHF. For the CDR3, the DNA is TGCAGCGTGGGACAGGGGTTCGATCAGCCCCAGCATTTT.